Presented here are 27 T cell receptor beta chains from one specimen sequenced in a study of cytomegalovirus exposure and HLA in healthy donors. The PCR contained 60 Vbeta and 13 Jbeta primers. The assay was immunoSEQ multiplex PCR, and TCRdb's table has in-frame clones only and misses some. This repertoire includes about 130,000 clones. The sequenced sample was PBMCs. All receptors derive from a man between 18 and 29 years old in good health and CMV-seronegative.

The chain combines TRBV9 with TRBJ2-3; perhaps TRBD2 as D (5 bases). This CDR3 region has 13 residues. The V gene lost 4 bases and the J gene lost 5 bases, with 11 bases spanning the gap. Germline V CDR1 and CDR2: SGDLS, YYNGEE. The CDR3 bases are TGTGCCAGCAGCCCTCGAGGAGGAGATACGCAGTATTTT. As protein: CASSPRGGDTQYF.

The rearrangement uses TRBV28 and TRBJ2-2, with TRBD2 as a possible D gene (5 bases). The CDR3 extends over 15 amino acids. The germline V and J ends were trimmed by 3 bases and 5 bases, with 13 bases remaining between them. CDR1 and CDR2 (germline): MDHEN, SYDVKM. The CDR3 DNA is TGTGCCAGCAGTTTGGGGAGCGCGGGTACCGGGGAGCTGTTTTTT. Residues: CASSLGSAGTGELFF.

The chain couples TRBV5-1 to TRBJ2-5; no reliable D call. Trimming took off 3 bases at V and 1 base at J, with 10 bases between the two ends. This CDR3 spans 14 amino acids. CDR1 and CDR2 from the germline V gene are SGHRS and YFSETQ. The CDR3, as DNA: TGCGCCAGCAGCTCATTTCCCCCCCAAGAGACCCAGTACTTC. This gives the protein CASSSFPPQETQYF.

This chain uses TRBV5-4 with TRBJ1-1; 7 nucleotides match TRBD1. V dropped 4 bases and J dropped 5; count of bases not matched to a gene: 2. Germline CDR1 SGHNT, CDR2 YYREEE (reference sequence). This CDR3 spans 12 amino acids. In DNA, the CDR3 is TGTGCCAGCAGCCCCAGGGGGACTGAAGCTTTCTTT. Translation gives CASSPRGTEAFF.

The chain is built from TRBV10-1 and TRBJ1-1; weak D call: TRBD1 (5 bases). The CDR3 runs 14 residues. V was cut by 7 bases and J by 5 bases, with 17 bases left in between. Germline V gene lookup returns CDR1 WNHNN and CDR2 SYGVQD (reference sequence). The chain's CDR3 is CASTLMGPGTEAFF. CDR3 in DNA: TGCGCCAGCACTTTAATGGGGCCAGGGACTGAAGCTTTCTTT.

The rearrangement links TRBV7-8 to TRBJ2-7; the D gene is possibly TRBD2 (5 bases). Trimming pared 5 bases from V and 2 bases from J, leaving 10 bases between. The CDR3 runs 13 residues. Germline CDR1 and CDR2: SGHVS and FQNEAQ. The CDR3 bases are TGTGCCAGCAGCGCGCCCGGGGCCTACGAGCAGTACTTC. Amino acid sequence: CASSAPGAYEQYF.

V gene TRBV5-5 combines with J gene TRBJ1-1; D call uncertain. The V and J ends lost 2 bases and 4 bases respectively, with 12 bases between them. CDR1 is SGHKS, CDR2 YYEKEE, per germline (reference sequence). CDR3 length: 14 residues. CDR3 in amino acids: CASSFPAGGTEAFF. The CDR3 DNA sequence: TGTGCCAGCAGCTTCCCGGCCGGAGGCACTGAAGCTTTCTTT.

The chain couples TRBV19 to TRBJ2-5, with TRBD2 matching over 8 bases. CDR3 length: 16 amino acids. Germline-derived CDR1 and CDR2 are LNHDA and SQIVND (reference sequence). Trimming at V came to 8 bases and at J to 4 bases, leaving 15 bases not matched to a gene. CDR3 region: CASSPGRAGRGETQYF. The CDR3 nucleotides are TGTGCCAGTTCTCCTGGGCGGGCCGGGAGGGGAGAGACCCAGTACTTC.

The chain has TRBV6-5 and TRBJ1-6; no reliable D call. The CDR3 is 15 residues long. CDR1 and CDR2 from the germline V gene are MNHEY and SVGAGI. Trimming removed 0 bases at V and 12 bases at J, with 15 bases between. The DNA of the CDR3 is TGTGCCAGCAGTTACTCGAAACCCTCAGTCTTACCCCTCCACTTT. Encoded protein: CASSYSKPSVLPLHF.

The chain recombines TRBV11-2 with TRBJ2-5; D may be TRBD1 (5 bases). Germline values: CDR1 SGHAT, CDR2 FQNNGV. The V end was cut by 1 base, the J end by 5 bases, with 11 bases between. The length of the CDR3 is 14 residues. The CDR3 sequence: CASSLGTTGETQYF. The CDR3 DNA follows: TGTGCCAGCAGCTTAGGGACAACCGGGGAGACCCAGTACTTC.

This chain uses TRBV11-2 with TRBJ2-3, with TRBD2 matching over 9 bases. Germline-derived CDR1 and CDR2 are SGHAT and FQNNGV. V dropped 2 bases and J dropped 5; count of bases not matched to a gene: 5. The CDR3 extends over 15 amino acids. The CDR3: CASSLRGGAEDTQYF. The CDR3 nucleotides are TGTGCCAGCAGCTTACGCGGGGGGGCCGAAGATACGCAGTATTTT. Full variable domain (outside the CDR3, taken from reference TRBV11-2 and TRBJ2-3): EAGVAQSPRYKIIEKRQSVAFWCNPISGHATLYWYQQILGQGPKLLIQFQNNGVVDDSQLPKDRFSAERLKGVDSTLKIQPAKLEDSAVYLCASSLRGGAEDTQYFGPGTRLTVL.

This rearrangement joins TRBV5-1 to TRBJ1-1, with a possible D match to TRBD1 (5 bases). The CDR3 runs 14 residues. V dropped 3 bases and J dropped 2 bases, with 11 bases sitting between them. From germline, CDR1 is SGHRS and CDR2 YFSETQ. CDR3 region: CASSWGVGNTEAFF. In nucleotides, the CDR3 is TGCGCCAGCAGCTGGGGCGTCGGCAACACTGAAGCTTTCTTT.

The chain carries TRBV5-1 and TRBJ1-3; unclear D gene. V dropped 6 bases and J dropped 0 bases, with 13 bases sitting between them. This CDR3 comprises 15 residues. Germline lookup yields CDR1 SGHRS and CDR2 YFSETQ. CDR3 amino acids: CASTQSPRSGNTIYF. CDR3 nucleotides: TGCGCCAGCACTCAGTCCCCTCGCTCTGGAAACACCATATATTTT.

DNA for the CDR3: TGCGCCAGCAGCCAAGGGGGACAGAACTATGGCTACACCTTC. This codes for CASSQGGQNYGYTF. V is TRBV4-3 and J is TRBJ1-2; 7 positions match TRBD1. CDR1 is LGHNA, CDR2 YSLEER, per germline. The CDR3 covers 14 residues. J was trimmed by 2 bases and V by 1 base; bases with no gene match: 1.

The chain links TRBV7-3 to TRBJ1-1; no clear D. V was cut by 5 bases and J by 3 bases, with 16 bases left in between. This CDR3 has 15 residues. The germline V gene encodes CDR1 SGHTA and CDR2 FQGTGA. The CDR3 DNA follows: TGTGCCAGCAGCCCCAGCGGGGATGGATACACTGAAGCTTTCTTT. This translates into CASSPSGDGYTEAFF.

V usage is TRBV11-2 and J usage is TRBJ1-1; D not resolved. V lost 2 bases and J lost 4, with 11 bases in between. The CDR3 is 14 amino acids. The germline V gene has CDR1 SGHAT and CDR2 FQNNGV. The CDR3 sequence is CASSLIERGTEAFF. The CDR3, as DNA: TGTGCCAGCAGCTTAATAGAAAGAGGCACTGAAGCTTTCTTT.

V and J are TRBV30 and TRBJ1-1, with a weak D call TRBD1 (6 bases). The CDR3 length is 13 residues. Trimming cost V 0 bases and J 1 base, with 6 bases left between them. CDR1 and CDR2 from the germline V gene are GTSNPN and SVGIG (reference sequence). CDR3 loop: CAWSVGGNTEAFF. The CDR3 region has the DNA TGTGCCTGGAGTGTAGGGGGGAACACTGAAGCTTTCTTT.

The chain recombines TRBV9 with TRBJ2-1; D is perhaps TRBD2 (6 bases). Trimming removed 2 bases from V and 7 bases from J, with 16 bases in between. CDR1 is SGDLS, CDR2 YYNGEE, per germline. The CDR3 contains 15 residues. CDR3 region: CASSVEGLLWNEQFF. The CDR3 DNA sequence: TGTGCCAGCAGCGTGGAGGGGCTCTTGTGGAATGAGCAGTTCTTC.

The rearrangement uses TRBV4-2 and TRBJ1-5; no clear D gene. V lost 5 bases to trimming and J lost 3 bases, with 8 bases between them. The CDR3 consists of 13 residues. The germline V gene has CDR1 LGHNA and CDR2 YNFKEQ. The CDR3 DNA reads TGTGCCAGCAGCACCGGGGACAATCAGCCCCAGCATTTT. It encodes CASSTGDNQPQHF.

The chain recombines TRBV5-1 with TRBJ2-7, with 7 bases identical to TRBD1. Germline CDR1 reads SGHRS; CDR2 reads YFSETQ. Trimming cost V 4 bases and J 6 bases; bases outside gene matches: 7. The CDR3 totals 13 residues. Written as DNA, the CDR3 is TGCGCCAGCAGCGCCGACAGGGCCTCCGAGCAGTACTTC. Protein product: CASSADRASEQYF.

V usage is TRBV4-3 and J usage is TRBJ2-5; 8 nucleotides match TRBD2. Germline V CDR1 and CDR2: LGHNA, YSLEER. J was trimmed by 1 base and V by 0 bases; bases with no gene match: 7. The CDR3 spans 17 residues. The CDR3 bases are TGCGCCAGCAGCCAAGAGCCGAGCGGGAGCATCCAAGAGACCCAGTACTTC. Its protein product is CASSQEPSGSIQETQYF.

In nucleotides, the CDR3 is TGTGCCAGTAGTATAGTGGGGCCGGGCACTGAAGCTTTCTTT. It specifies CASSIVGPGTEAFF. This chain links TRBV19 with TRBJ1-1; D is perhaps TRBD1 (5 bases). V was shortened by 1 base and J by 4 bases, with 10 bases between the two germline ends. CDR1 and CDR2 from the germline V gene are LNHDA and SQIVND (reference sequence). There are 14 residues in the CDR3.

This chain joins TRBV29-1 and TRBJ1-2; 7 positions match TRBD1. The germline V gene encodes CDR1 SQVTM and CDR2 ANQGSEA. The CDR3 contains 13 residues. J gave up 4 bases and V 4 bases, and 6 bases lay outside the gene matches. The CDR3 sequence: CSVAWAGGYGYTF. CDR3 DNA: TGCAGCGTTGCTTGGGCAGGGGGCTATGGCTACACCTTC.

The chain has TRBV2 and TRBJ2-5, with 7 bases aligning to TRBD1. Trimming at V came to 6 bases and at J to 2 bases, leaving 9 bases not matched to a gene. The CDR3 sequence is 15 residues long. The germline gives CDR1 SNHLY, CDR2 FYNNEI. CDR3 DNA: TGTGCCAGCAGGGCACGACAGGGAACTCAAGAGACCCAGTACTTC. It is translated as CASRARQGTQETQYF.

The V gene is TRBV7-6, the J gene TRBJ1-5; D possibly corresponds to TRBD1 (5 bases). This CDR3 is built from 14 residues. V lost 2 bases and J lost 4, with 9 bases in between. Germline CDR1 SGHVS, CDR2 FNYEAQ. The CDR3 coding sequence is TGTGCCAGCAGCTTAATGGCAGGGAATCAGCCCCAGCATTTT. Its protein product is CASSLMAGNQPQHF.

The V gene is TRBV27, the J gene TRBJ2-5; D perhaps matches TRBD2 (5 bases). The DNA matches TRBJ2-7 better at its end, which makes the J call doubtful. Germline CDR1 is MNHEY and CDR2 is SMNVEV (reference sequence). The CDR3 extends over 14 amino acids. The CDR3 loop is CASSDARGTYEQYF. The CDR3 nucleotides read TGTGCCAGCAGTGACGCTCGGGGTACCTACGAGCAGTACTTC.

The chain has TRBV10-3 and TRBJ2-4; maybe TRBD2 (5 bases). V lost 2 bases and J lost 1, with 12 bases in between. Germline V gene data show CDR1 as ENHRY and CDR2 as SYGVKD. The CDR3 sequence is 16 residues long. The CDR3 DNA is TGTGCCATCAGTGAGAGGCGCGGGTGGGCCAAAAACATTCAGTACTTC. Translation gives CAISERRGWAKNIQYF.